The TCR beta chain under discussion was sequenced for a study of memory CD4+ T cells and cytomegalovirus serostatus. The CDR3 runs 17 residues. Looked up from germline, CDR1 is LNHDA and CDR2 is SQIVND (reference sequence). V was pared by 5 bases and J by 8 bases, with 25 bases between. The sort gate was single viable CD3+CD4+CD8-CD45RO+ cells for memory CD4+ T cells. Here immunoSEQ multiplex PCR was the method, and the copy in TCRdb shows in-frame clones only, minus some. The sample has some 80,000 clones, 80% seen once; the top ten hold less than 0.85%. The chain couples TRBV19 to TRBJ1-5; D possibly corresponds to TRBD1 (6 bases). This receptor was taken from an adult in good health and CMV-seronegative. Sequenced sample: memory CD4+ T cells from blood. The CDR3 sequence: CASSPPAWAGERKPQHF. The DNA of the CDR3 is TGTGCCAGTAGTCCCCCCGCTTGGGCAGGGGAAAGAAAGCCCCAGCATTTT.